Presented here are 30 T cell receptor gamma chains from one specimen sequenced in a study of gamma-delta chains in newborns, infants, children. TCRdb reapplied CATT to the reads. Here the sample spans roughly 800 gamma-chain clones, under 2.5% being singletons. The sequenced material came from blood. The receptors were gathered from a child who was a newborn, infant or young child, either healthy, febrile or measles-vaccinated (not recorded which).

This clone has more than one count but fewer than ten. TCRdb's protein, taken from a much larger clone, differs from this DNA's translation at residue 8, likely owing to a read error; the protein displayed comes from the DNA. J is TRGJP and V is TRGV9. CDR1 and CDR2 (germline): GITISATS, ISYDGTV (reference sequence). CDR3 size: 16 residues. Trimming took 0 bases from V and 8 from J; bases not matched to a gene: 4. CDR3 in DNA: TGTGCCTTGTGGGAGGTGCGTAAGTTGGGCAAAAAAATCAAGGTATTT. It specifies CALWEVRKLGKKIKVF.

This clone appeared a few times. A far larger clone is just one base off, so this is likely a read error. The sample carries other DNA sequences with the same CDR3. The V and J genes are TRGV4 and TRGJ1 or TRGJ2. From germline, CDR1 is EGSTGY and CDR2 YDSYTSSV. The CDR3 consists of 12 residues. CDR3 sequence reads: CATWDGLYKELF. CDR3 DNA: TGTGCCACCTGGGATGGGCTTTATAAGGAACTCTTT.

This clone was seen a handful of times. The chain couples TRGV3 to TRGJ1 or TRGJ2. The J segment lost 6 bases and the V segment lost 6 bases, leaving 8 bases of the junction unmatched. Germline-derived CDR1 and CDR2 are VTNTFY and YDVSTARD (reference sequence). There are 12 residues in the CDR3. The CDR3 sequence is CATWTGVYKKLF. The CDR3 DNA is TGTGCCACCTGGACAGGCGTTTATAAGAAACTCTTT.

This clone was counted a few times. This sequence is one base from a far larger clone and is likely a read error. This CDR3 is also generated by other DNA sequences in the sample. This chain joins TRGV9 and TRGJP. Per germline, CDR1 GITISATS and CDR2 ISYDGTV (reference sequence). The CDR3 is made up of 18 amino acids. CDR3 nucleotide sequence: TGTGCCTTGTGGGAGGTGCATTTGTCAGAGTTGGGCAAAAAGATCAAGGTATTT. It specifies CALWEVHLSELGKKIKVF.

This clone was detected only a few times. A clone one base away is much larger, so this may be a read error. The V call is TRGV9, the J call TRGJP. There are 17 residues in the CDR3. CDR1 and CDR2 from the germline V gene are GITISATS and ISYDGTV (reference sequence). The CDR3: CALWEVHLKLGKKIEVF. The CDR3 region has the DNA TGTGCCTTGTGGGAGGTGCATCTGAAGTTGGGCAAAAAAATCGAGGTATTT.

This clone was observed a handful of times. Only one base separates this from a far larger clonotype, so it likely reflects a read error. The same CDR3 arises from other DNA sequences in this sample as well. The CDR3 DNA follows: TGTGCCTTGTGGGAGCAGGAGTTGGGCAAAAAAATCAAGGTATTT. It is translated as CALWEQELGKKIKVF. This chain joins TRGV9 and TRGJP. The trim removed 3 bases at V and 7 bases at J, leaving 3 bases unmatched. CDR1 is GITISATS and CDR2 is ISYDGTV in the germline V gene (reference sequence). This CDR3 is built from 15 residues.

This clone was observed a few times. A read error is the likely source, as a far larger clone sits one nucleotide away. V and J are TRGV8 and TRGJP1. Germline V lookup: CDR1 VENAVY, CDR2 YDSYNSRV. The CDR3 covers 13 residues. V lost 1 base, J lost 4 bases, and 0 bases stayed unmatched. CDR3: CATWDSTGWFKIF. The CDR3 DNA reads TGTGCCACCTGGGATAGCACTGGTTGGTTCAAGATATTT.

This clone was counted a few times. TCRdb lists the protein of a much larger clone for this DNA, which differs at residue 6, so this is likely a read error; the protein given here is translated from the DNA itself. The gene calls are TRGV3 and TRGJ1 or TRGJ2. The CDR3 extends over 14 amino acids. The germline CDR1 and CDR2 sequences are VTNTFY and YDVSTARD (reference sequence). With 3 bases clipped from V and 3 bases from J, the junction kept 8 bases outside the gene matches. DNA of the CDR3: TGTGCCACCTGGGACGGGCGCCGTTATTATAAGAAACTCTTT. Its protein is CATWDGRRYYKKLF.

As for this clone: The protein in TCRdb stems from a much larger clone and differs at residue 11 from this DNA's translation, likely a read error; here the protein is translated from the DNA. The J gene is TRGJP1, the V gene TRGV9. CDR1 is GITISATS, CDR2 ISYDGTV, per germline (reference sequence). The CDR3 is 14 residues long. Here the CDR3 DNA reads TGTGCCTTGTGGGATTATACCACTGGTTGGTCCAAGATATTT. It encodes CALWDYTTGWSKIF.

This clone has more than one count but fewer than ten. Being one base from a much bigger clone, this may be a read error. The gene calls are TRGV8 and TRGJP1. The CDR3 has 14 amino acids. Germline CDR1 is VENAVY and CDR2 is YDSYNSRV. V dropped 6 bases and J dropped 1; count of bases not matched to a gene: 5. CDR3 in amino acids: CATWYCTTGWFKIF. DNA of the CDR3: TGTGCCACCTGGTACTGTACCACTGGTTGGTTCAAGATATTT.

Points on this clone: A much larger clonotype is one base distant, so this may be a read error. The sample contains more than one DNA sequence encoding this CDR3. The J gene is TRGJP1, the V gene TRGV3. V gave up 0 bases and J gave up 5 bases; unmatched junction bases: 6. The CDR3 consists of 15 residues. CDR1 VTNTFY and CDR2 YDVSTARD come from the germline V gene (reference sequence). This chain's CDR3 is CATWDRRVTGWFKIF. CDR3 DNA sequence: TGTGCCACCTGGGACAGGAGGGTTACTGGTTGGTTCAAGATATTT.

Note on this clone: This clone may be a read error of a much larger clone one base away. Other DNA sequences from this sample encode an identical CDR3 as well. The CDR3 DNA follows: TGTGCCCTGTGGGAGGTGCAGGGAGAGTTGGGCAAAAAAATCAAGGTATTT. This encodes CALWEVQGELGKKIKVF. V is TRGV9 and J is TRGJP. The CDR3 consists of 17 residues. The germline V gene has CDR1 GITISATS and CDR2 ISYDGTV (reference sequence).

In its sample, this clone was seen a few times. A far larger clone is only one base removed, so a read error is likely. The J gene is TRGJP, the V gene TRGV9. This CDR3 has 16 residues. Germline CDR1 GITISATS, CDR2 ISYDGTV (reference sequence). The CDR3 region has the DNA TGTGCCTTGTGGGAGGTGCAAGAGTCGGGCAAAAAAATCAAGGTATTT. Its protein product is CALWEVQESGKKIKVF.

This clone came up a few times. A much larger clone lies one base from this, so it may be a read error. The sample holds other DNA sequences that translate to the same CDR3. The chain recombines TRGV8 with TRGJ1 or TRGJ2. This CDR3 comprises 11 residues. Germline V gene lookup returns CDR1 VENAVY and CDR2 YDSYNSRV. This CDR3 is CATWDNYKKLF. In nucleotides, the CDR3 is TGCGCCACCTGGGATAACTATAAGAAACTCTTT.

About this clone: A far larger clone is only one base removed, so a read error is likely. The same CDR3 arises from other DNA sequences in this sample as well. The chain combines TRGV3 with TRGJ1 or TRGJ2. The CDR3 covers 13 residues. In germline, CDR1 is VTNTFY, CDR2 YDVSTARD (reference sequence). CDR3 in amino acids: CATWDAYYYKKLF. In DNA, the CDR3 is TGCGCCACCTGGGACGCCTATTATTATAAGAAACTCTTT.

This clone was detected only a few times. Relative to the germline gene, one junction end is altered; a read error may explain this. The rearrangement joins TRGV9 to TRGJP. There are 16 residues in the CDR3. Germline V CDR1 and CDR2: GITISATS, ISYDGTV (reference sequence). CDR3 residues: CALWEEEELCKKIKVF. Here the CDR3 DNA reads TGTGCCTTGTGGGAGGAGGAGGAGTTGTGCAAAAAAATCAAGGTATTT.

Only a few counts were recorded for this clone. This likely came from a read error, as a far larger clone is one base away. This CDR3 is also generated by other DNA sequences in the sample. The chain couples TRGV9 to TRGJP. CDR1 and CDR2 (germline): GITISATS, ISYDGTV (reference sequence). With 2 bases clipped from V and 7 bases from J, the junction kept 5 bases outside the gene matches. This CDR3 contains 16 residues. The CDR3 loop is CALWEDQELGKKIKVF. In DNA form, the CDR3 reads TGTGCCTTGTGGGAGGATCAGGAGTTGGGCAAAAAAATCAAGGTATTT.

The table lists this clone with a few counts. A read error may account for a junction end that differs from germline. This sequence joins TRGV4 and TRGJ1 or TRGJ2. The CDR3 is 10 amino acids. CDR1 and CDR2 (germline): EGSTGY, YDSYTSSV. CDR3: CATWAVKKLF. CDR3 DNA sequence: TGCGCCACCTGGGCCGTTAAGAAACTCTTT.

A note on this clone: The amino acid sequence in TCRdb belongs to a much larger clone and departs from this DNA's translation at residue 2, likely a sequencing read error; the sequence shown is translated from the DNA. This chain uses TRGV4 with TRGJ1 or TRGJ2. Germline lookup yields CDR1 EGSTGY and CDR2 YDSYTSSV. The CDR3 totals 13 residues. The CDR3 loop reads CTTWDVGYYKKLF. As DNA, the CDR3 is TGTACCACCTGGGATGTCGGGTATTATAAGAAACTCTTT.

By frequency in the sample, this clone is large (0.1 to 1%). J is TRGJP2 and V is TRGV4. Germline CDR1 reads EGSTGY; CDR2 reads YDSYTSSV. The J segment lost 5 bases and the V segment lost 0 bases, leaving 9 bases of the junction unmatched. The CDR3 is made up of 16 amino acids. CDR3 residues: CATWDGLKGSDWIKTF. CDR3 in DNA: TGTGCCACCTGGGATGGGCTAAAGGGGAGTGATTGGATCAAGACGTTT.

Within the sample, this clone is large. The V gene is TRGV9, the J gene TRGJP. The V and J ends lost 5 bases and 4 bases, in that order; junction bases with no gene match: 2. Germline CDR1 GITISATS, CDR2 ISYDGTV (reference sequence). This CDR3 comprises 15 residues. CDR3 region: CALWVQELGKKIKVF. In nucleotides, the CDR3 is TGTGCCTTGTGGGTTCAAGAGTTGGGCAAAAAAATCAAGGTATTT.

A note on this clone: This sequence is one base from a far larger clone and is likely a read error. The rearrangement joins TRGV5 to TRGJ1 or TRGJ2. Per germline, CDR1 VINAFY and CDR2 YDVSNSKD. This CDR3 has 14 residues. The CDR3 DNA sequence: TGCGCCACCTGGGACAGGCCTACTTATTATAAGAAACTCTTT. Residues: CATWDRPTYYKKLF.

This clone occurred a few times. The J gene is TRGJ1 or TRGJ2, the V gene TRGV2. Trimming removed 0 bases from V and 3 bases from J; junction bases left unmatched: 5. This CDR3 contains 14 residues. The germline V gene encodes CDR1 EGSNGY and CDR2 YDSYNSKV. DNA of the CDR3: TGTGCCACCTGGGACGGGGTTGGTTATTATAAGAAACTCTTT. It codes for CATWDGVGYYKKLF.

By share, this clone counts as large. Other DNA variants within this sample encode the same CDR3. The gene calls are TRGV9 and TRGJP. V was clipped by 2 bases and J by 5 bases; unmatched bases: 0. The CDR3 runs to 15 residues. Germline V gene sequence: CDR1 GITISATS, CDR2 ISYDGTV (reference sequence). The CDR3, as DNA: TGTGCCTTGTGGGAGGAAGAGTTGGGCAAAAAAATCAAGGTATTT. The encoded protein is CALWEEELGKKIKVF.

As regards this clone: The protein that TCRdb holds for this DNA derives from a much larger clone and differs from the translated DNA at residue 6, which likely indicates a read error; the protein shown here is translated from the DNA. CDR3 DNA sequence: TGTGCCACCTGGGATACCCAGTATTATAAGAAACTCTTT. As protein: CATWDTQYYKKLF. The chain employs TRGV4 and TRGJ1 or TRGJ2. This CDR3 has 13 amino acids. The ends lost 3 bases at V and 4 bases at J; junction bases unmatched: 6. Germline values: CDR1 EGSTGY, CDR2 YDSYTSSV.

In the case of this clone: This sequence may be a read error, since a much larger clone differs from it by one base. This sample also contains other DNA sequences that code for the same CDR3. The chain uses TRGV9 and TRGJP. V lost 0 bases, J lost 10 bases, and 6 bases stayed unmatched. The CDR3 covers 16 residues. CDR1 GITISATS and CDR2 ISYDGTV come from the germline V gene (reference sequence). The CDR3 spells CALWEVLELGKKIKVF. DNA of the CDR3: TGTGCCTTGTGGGAGGTGCTGGAATTGGGCAAAAAAATCAAGGTATTT.

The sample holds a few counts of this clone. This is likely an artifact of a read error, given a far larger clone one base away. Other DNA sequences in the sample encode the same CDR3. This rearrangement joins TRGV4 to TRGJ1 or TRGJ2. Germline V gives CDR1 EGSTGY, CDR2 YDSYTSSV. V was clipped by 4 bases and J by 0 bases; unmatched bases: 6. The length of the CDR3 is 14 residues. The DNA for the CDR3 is TGTGCCACCTGGGACGGGCCGAATTATTATAAGAAACTCTTT. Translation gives CATWDGPNYYKKLF.

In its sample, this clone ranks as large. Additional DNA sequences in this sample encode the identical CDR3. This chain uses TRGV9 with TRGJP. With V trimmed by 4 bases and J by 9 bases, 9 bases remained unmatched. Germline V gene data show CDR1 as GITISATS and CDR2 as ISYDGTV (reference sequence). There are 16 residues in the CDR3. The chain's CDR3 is CALWDMGGLGKKIKVF. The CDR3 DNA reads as TGTGCCTTGTGGGATATGGGAGGGTTGGGCAAAAAAATCAAGGTATTT.

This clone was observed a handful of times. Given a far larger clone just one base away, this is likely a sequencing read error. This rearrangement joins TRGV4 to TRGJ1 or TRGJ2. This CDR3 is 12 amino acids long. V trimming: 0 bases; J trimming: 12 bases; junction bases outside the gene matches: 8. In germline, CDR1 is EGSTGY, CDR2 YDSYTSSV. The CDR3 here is CATWDGPRGKLF. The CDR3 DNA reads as TGTGCCACCTGGGATGGGCCGCGGGGGAAACTCTTT.

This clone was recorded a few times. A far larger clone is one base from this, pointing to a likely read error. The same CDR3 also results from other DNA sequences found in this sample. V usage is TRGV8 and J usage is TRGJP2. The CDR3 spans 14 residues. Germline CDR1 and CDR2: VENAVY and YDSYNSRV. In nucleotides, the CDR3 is TGTGCCACTTGGGAAGGTAGTAGTGATTGGATCAAGACGTTT. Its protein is CATWEGSSDWIKTF.